The clone carrying this T cell receptor beta chain has a single count. The antigen remains unidentified. The record originates from a study of OX40 agonist ivuxolimab in advanced cancers. Study-wide background: At approximately 83% male, the cohort had a mean age of around 56 years, ranging from roughly 20 to 80.

TCRdb's table, derived via immunoSEQ multiplex PCR, lists solely in-frame clones and lacks some. The sample carries 61,000 or so clones, about 80% recorded once. Whole-study findings and limits: Researchers report that CD8+ T cells had, on average, more expanded clones than CD4+.

The sequence derives from an adult with an advanced solid tumor such as melanoma, head and neck, liver or kidney cancer. Sequenced material: CD4+ or CD8+ T cells sorted from blood, taken in a trial of the OX40 agonist ivuxolimab.

The CDR3 DNA reads as TGTGCCAGCAGCAGTACTAGGGCCGGGGAGACCCAGTACTTC. Protein sequence: CASSSTRAGETQYF. This rearrangement joins TRBV13 to TRBJ2-5; maybe TRBD2 (5 bases). V lost 5 bases to trimming and J lost 5 bases, with 15 bases between them. The CDR3 runs to 14 residues. Looked up from germline, CDR1 is PRHDT and CDR2 is FYEKMQ (reference sequence).